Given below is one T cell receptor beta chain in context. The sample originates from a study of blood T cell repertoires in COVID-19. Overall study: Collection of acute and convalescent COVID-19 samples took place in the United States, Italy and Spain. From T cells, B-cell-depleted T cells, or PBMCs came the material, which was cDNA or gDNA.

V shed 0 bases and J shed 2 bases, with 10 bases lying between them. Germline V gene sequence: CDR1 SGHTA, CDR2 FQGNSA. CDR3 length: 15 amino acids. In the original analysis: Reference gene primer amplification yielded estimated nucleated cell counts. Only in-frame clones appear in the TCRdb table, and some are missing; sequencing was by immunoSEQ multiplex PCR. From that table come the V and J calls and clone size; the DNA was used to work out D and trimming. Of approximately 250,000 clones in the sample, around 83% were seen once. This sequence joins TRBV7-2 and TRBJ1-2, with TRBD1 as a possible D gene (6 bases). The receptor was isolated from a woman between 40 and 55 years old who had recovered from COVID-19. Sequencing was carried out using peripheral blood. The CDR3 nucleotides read TGTGCCAGCAGCTTAGCGGGCGGGGGCAACTATGGCTACACCTTC. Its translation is CASSLAGGGNYGYTF. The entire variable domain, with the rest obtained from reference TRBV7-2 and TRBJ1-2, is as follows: GAGVSQSPSNKVTEKGKDVELRCDPISGHTALYWYRQSLGQGLEFLIYFQGNSAPDKSGLPSDRFSAERTGGSVSTLTIQRTQQEDSAVYLCASSLAGGGNYGYTFGSGTRLTVV.